This T cell receptor beta chain was profiled in a study of blood T cell repertoires in COVID-19. Original handling: For nucleated cells, counts were estimated from reference gene primer amplification. The assay was immunoSEQ multiplex PCR, and TCRdb's table has in-frame clones only and misses some. Clone size and V and J calls were adopted from that table, with D and trimming inferred from the DNA. The sample shows some 350,000 clones, 85% to 90% of them seen only once. Researchers sorted participants into cohorts using their self-reported clinical history. For this clone: The same CDR3 is also encoded by other DNA sequences in this sample.

This CDR3 has 14 amino acids. Germline CDR1 is KGHSH and CDR2 is LQKENI. Trimming stripped 3 bases from V and 2 bases from J, with 10 bases between. Specimen: PBMCs or T cells enriched from blood (not recorded which). This receptor was obtained from a man in his late teens or twenties who had recovered from COVID-19. V and J are TRBV18 and TRBJ1-1; no definite D call. The DNA for the CDR3 is TGTGCCAGCTCACCCTCCGGTTCTAACACTGAAGCTTTCTTT. Its translation: CASSPSGSNTEAFF.